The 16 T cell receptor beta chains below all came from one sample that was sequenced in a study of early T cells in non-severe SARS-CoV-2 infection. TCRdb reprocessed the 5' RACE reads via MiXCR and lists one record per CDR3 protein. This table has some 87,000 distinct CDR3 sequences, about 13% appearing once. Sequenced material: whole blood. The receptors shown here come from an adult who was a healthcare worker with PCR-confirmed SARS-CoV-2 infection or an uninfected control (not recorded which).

As DNA, the CDR3 is TGTGCCAGCAGTCTCACTAGCGGGAGGGCCCATGAGCAGTTCTTC. It specifies CASSLTSGRAHEQFF. V is TRBV27 and J is TRBJ2-1; 13 nucleotides line up with TRBD2. V lost 5 bases to trimming and J lost 8 bases; unmatched junction nucleotides: 6. The germline V gene encodes CDR1 MNHEY and CDR2 SMNVEV (reference sequence). The CDR3 length is 15 residues.

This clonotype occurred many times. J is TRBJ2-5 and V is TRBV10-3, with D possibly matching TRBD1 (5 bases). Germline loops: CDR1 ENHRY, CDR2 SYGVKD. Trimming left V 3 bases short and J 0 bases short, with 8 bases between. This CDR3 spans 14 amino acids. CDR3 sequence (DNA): TGTGCCATCAGTGAAAGACAGAACCAAGAGACCCAGTACTTC. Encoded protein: CAISERQNQETQYF.

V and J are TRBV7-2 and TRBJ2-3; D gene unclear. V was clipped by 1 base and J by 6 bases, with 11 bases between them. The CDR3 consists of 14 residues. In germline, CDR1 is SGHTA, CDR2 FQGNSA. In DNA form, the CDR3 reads TGTGCCAGCAGCTTAGTACTCGAAGTGGATACGCAGTATTTT. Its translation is CASSLVLEVDTQYF. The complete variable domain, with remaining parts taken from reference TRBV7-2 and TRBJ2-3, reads GAGVSQSPSNKVTEKGKDVELRCDPISGHTALYWYRQSLGQGLEFLIYFQGNSAPDKSGLPSDRFSAERTGGSVSTLTIQRTQQEDSAVYLCASSLVLEVDTQYFGPGTRLTVL.

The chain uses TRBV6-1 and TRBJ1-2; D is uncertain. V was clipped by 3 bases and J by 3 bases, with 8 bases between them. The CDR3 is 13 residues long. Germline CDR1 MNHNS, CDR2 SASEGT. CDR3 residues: CASSEQDYYGYTF. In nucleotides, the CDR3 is TGTGCCAGCAGTGAGCAAGACTACTATGGCTACACCTTC.

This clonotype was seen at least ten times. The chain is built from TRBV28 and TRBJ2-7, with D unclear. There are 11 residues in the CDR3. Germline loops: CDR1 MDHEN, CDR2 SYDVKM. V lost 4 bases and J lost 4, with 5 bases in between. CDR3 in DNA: TGTGCCAGCAGTTCAGAGTACGAGCAGTACTTC. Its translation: CASSSEYEQYF.

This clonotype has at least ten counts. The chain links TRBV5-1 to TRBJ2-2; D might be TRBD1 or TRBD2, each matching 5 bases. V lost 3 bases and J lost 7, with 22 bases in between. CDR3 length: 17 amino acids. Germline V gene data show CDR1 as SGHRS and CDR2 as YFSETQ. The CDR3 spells CASSSRGPRVEDGELFF. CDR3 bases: TGCGCCAGCAGCTCACGGGGCCCCCGGGTTGAGGACGGGGAGCTGTTTTTT.

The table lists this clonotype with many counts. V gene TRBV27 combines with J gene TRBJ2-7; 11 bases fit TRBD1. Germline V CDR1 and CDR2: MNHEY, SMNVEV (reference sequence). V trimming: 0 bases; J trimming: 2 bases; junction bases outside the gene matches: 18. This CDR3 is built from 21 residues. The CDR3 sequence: CASSLSGIRQGQGGRTYEQYF. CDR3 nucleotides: TGTGCCAGCAGTTTATCGGGAATTCGGCAGGGACAGGGGGGACGGACCTACGAGCAGTACTTC.

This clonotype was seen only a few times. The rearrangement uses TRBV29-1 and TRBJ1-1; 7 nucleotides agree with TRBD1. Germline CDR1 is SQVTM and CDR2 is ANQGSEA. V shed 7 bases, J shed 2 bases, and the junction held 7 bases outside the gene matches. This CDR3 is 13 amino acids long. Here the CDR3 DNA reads TGCAGCGCTGGGACAGAACGTAACACTGAAGCTTTCTTT. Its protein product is CSAGTERNTEAFF.

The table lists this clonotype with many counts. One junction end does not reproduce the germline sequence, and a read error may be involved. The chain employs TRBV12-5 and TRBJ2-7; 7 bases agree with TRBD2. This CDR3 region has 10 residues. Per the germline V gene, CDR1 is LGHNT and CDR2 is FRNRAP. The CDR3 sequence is CASGDRDYVF. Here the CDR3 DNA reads TGTGCTAGTGGTGACCGGGACTACGTCTTC. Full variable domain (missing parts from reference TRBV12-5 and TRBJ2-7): DARVTQTPRHKVTEMGQEVTMRCQPILGHNTVFWYRQTMMQGLELLAYFRNRAPLDDSGMPKDRFSAEMPDATLATLKIQPSEPRDSAVYFCASGDRDYVFGPGTRLTVT.

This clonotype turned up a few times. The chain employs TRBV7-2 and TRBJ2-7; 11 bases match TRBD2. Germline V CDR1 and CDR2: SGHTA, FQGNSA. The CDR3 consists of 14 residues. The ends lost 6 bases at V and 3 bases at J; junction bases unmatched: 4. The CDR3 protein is CASSRLAGYYEQYF. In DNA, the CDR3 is TGTGCCAGCAGTCGACTAGCGGGATACTACGAGCAGTACTTC.

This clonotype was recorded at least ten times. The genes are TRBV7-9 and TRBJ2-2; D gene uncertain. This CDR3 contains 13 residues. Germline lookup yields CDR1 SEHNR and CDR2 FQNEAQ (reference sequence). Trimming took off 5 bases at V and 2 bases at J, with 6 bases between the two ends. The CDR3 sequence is CASSLPNTGELFF. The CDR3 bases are TGTGCCAGCAGCCTCCCTAACACCGGGGAGCTGTTTTTT.

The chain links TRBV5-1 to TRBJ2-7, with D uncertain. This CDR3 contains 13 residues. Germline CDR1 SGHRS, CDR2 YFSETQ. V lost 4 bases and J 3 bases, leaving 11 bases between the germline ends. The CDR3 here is CASSERVNYEQYF. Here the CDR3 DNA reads TGCGCCAGCAGCGAAAGGGTCAACTACGAGCAGTACTTC.

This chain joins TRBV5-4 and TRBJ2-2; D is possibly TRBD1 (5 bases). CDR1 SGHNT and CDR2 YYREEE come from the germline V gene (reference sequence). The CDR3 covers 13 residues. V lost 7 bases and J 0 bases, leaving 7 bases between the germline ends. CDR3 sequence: CASQGPNTGELFF. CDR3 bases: TGTGCCAGCCAGGGCCCGAACACCGGGGAGCTGTTTTTT. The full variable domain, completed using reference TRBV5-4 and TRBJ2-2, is ETGVTQSPTHLIKTRGQQVTLRCSSQSGHNTVSWYQQALGQGPQFIFQYYREEENGRGNFPPRFSGLQFPNYSSELNVNALELDDSALYLCASQGPNTGELFFGEGSRLTVL.

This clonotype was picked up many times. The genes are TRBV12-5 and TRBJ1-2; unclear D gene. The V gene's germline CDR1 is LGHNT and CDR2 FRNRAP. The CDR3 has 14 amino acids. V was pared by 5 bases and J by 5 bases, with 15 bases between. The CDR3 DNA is TGTGCTAGTGGTACGGACTGGTTATTTTATGGCTACACCTTC. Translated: CASGTDWLFYGYTF.

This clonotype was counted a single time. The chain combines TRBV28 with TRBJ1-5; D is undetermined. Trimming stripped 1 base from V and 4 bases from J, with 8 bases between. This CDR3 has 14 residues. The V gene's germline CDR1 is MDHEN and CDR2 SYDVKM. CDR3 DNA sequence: TGTGCCAGCAGTTTATTTACAGTAAATCAGCCCCAGCATTTT. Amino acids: CASSLFTVNQPQHF. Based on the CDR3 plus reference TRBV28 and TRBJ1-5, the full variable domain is DVKVTQSSRYLVKRTGEKVFLECVQDMDHENMFWYRQDPGLGLRLIYFSYDVKMKEKGDIPEGYSVSREKKERFSLILESASTNQTSMYLCASSLFTVNQPQHFGDGTRLSIL.

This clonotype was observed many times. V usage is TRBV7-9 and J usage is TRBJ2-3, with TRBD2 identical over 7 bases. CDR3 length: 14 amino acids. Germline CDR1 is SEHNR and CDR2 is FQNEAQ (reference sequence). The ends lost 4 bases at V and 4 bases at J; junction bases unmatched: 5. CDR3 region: CASSSGLVADTQYF. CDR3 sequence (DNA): TGTGCCAGCAGCTCCGGACTAGTGGCAGATACGCAGTATTTT. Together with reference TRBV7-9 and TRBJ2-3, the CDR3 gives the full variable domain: DTGVSQNPRHKITKRGQNVTFRCDPISEHNRLYWYRQTLGQGPEFLTYFQNEAQLEKSRLLSDRFSAERPKGSFSTLEIQRTEQGDSAMYLCASSSGLVADTQYFGPGTRLTVL.